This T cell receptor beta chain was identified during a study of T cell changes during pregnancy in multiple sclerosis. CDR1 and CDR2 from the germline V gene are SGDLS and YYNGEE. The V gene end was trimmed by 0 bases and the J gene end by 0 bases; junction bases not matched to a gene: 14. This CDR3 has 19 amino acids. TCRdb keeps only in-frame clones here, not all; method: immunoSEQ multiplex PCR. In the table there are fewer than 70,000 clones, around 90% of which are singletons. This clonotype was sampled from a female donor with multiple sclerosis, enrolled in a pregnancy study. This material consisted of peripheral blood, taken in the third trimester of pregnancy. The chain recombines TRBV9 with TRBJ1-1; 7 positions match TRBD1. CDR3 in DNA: TGTGCCAGCAGCGTAGGTGGGACAGACCTTACTTATGTGAACACTGAAGCTTTCTTT. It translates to CASSVGGTDLTYVNTEAFF.